The 18 T cell receptor beta chains below were found in one sample sequenced in a study of response to subunit inactivated influenza vaccine. From the RT-PCR reads, TCRdb called clonotypes with MiXCR, one entry per CDR3 protein. The data contain roughly 650,000 distinct CDR3 sequences, 12% to 15% of them singletons. The source material was PBMCs from blood, sampled roughly 2 weeks before vaccination. The receptors were gathered from a man aged 45-60 years who received an inactivated influenza vaccine.

The V gene is TRBV7-2, the J gene TRBJ2-1, with 7 bases that match TRBD2. V gave up 1 base and J gave up 8 bases; unmatched junction bases: 5. CDR1 is SGHTA and CDR2 is FQGNSA in the germline V gene. The CDR3 is 14 amino acids. In DNA form, the CDR3 reads TGTGCCAGCAGCTTAGTTGCGGGAGATTATGAGCAGTTCTTC. Translation gives CASSLVAGDYEQFF.

This clonotype was picked up a small number of times. CDR3 DNA: TGCAGTGCTAGAGGTGACAGCGGGAGGGAGACCCAGTACTTC. Encoded protein: CSARGDSGRETQYF. The chain uses TRBV20-1 and TRBJ2-5; 9 positions agree with TRBD2. V was pared by 1 base and J by 5 bases, with 5 bases of the junction left unmatched. Germline V lookup: CDR1 DFQATT, CDR2 SNEGSKA (reference sequence). This CDR3 spans 14 amino acids.

The chain is built from TRBV5-5 and TRBJ2-4; no clear D. Germline V gives CDR1 SGHKS, CDR2 YYEKEE (reference sequence). Trimming cost V 0 bases and J 5 bases, with 6 bases left between them. This CDR3 spans 13 amino acids. This CDR3 is CASSLVTENIQYF. The CDR3 bases are TGTGCCAGCAGCTTGGTGACGGAAAACATTCAGTACTTC.

This clonotype was found many times. This chain uses TRBV29-1 with TRBJ1-2, with D uncertain. The CDR3 length is 13 residues. Germline loops: CDR1 SQVTM, CDR2 ANQGSEA. Trimming took off 0 bases at V and 0 bases at J, with 5 bases between the two ends. Written as DNA, the CDR3 is TGCAGCGTTGAAGATATGGCTAACTATGGCTACACCTTC. It yields the protein CSVEDMANYGYTF.

The DNA of the CDR3 is TGTGCCACCAGTGATTTGTTCAGGGAGAATGAGCAGTTCTTC. This codes for CATSDLFRENEQFF. The J gene is TRBJ2-1, the V gene TRBV24-1, with D perhaps being TRBD1 or TRBD2 (5 bases each). The CDR3 consists of 14 residues. Between the trimmed V and J ends, which lost 0 bases and 7 bases, there was a span of 9 bases. The germline V gene has CDR1 KGHDR and CDR2 SFDVKD.

The CDR3 sequence: CASSRTDFQPQHF. The DNA for the CDR3 is TGTGCCAGCAGCCGTACGGACTTTCAGCCCCAGCATTTT. The rearrangement links TRBV5-5 to TRBJ1-5, with D uncertain. Germline-derived CDR1 and CDR2 are SGHKS and YYEKEE (reference sequence). V dropped 4 bases and J dropped 6 bases, with 11 bases sitting between them. This CDR3 has 13 residues.

This clonotype was seen more than once but under ten times. This chain connects TRBV24-1 to TRBJ2-2; D unclear. From germline, CDR1 is KGHDR and CDR2 SFDVKD. V shed 4 bases and J shed 6 bases, with 8 bases lying between them. The CDR3 loop spans 13 amino acids. As DNA, the CDR3 is TGTGCCACCAGTGACCTTCTGGCCGGGGAGCTGTTTTTT. It translates to CATSDLLAGELFF.

V and J are TRBV6-5 and TRBJ2-1, with 9 bases aligning to TRBD2. Germline CDR1 reads MNHEY; CDR2 reads SVGAGI. With V trimmed by 2 bases and J by 10 bases, 6 bases remained unmatched. This CDR3 spans 14 amino acids. The CDR3 sequence: CASSYRGLAREQFF. CDR3 sequence (DNA): TGTGCCAGCAGTTACCGAGGACTAGCGCGGGAGCAGTTCTTC.

This clonotype has more than one count but fewer than ten. The chain combines TRBV29-1 with TRBJ2-5; D gene uncertain. From germline, CDR1 is SQVTM and CDR2 ANQGSEA. This CDR3 comprises 13 residues. Trimming took 2 bases from V and 2 from J, leaving 9 bases between them. The CDR3, as DNA: TGCAGCGTTGAAATGCACGGTCAAGAGACCCAGTACTTC. This sequence encodes CSVEMHGQETQYF.

The genes are TRBV5-1 and TRBJ2-1; the match to TRBD2 covers 10 bases. Germline V gene data show CDR1 as SGHRS and CDR2 as YFSETQ. V gave up 0 bases and J gave up 10 bases; unmatched junction bases: 4. This CDR3 contains 14 residues. CDR3 in amino acids: CASSLASGSWEQFF. The DNA for the CDR3 is TGCGCCAGCAGCTTGGCTAGCGGGAGTTGGGAGCAGTTCTTC.

This clonotype has a handful of counts. This chain uses TRBV3-1 with TRBJ2-1; maybe TRBD1 (6 bases). The CDR3 contains 17 residues. V was cut by 4 bases and J by 2 bases, with 18 bases left in between. Germline V CDR1 and CDR2: LGHDT, YNNKEL (reference sequence). CDR3 sequence (DNA): TGTGCCAGCAGCCGCCGACCATCACAGGGACCCTACAATGAGCAGTTCTTC. Its protein product is CASSRRPSQGPYNEQFF.

This clonotype has just a few counts. This chain joins TRBV11-2 and TRBJ2-7; D is unclear. V lost 6 bases, J lost 5 bases, and 17 bases lay in between. This CDR3 comprises 14 residues. Germline values: CDR1 SGHAT, CDR2 FQNNGV. The CDR3: CASSLTRTRHEQYF. DNA of the CDR3: TGTGCCAGCAGTTTGACCCGAACCCGGCACGAGCAGTACTTC.

This clonotype was picked up a small number of times. The V gene is TRBV9, the J gene TRBJ2-2, with a tentative D call TRBD2 (5 bases). Germline values: CDR1 SGDLS, CDR2 YYNGEE. V was shortened by 4 bases and J by 5 bases, with 21 bases between the two germline ends. The CDR3 extends over 17 amino acids. DNA for the CDR3: TGTGCCAGCAGCCTAAGCCCCCCGGGAAAGGGAACCGGGGAGCTGTTTTTT. It specifies CASSLSPPGKGTGELFF.

This clonotype was seen only a few times. V gene TRBV10-3 combines with J gene TRBJ1-1; D unresolved. Germline loops: CDR1 ENHRY, CDR2 SYGVKD. There are 13 residues in the CDR3. V dropped 4 bases and J dropped 2 bases, with 8 bases sitting between them. CDR3 sequence reads: CAISVRPNTEAFF. CDR3 in DNA: TGTGCCATCAGTGTCAGGCCTAACACTGAAGCTTTCTTT.

This clonotype has only a few counts. The gene calls are TRBV20-1 and TRBJ2-2; TRBD2 is a possible D gene (5 bases). V was trimmed by 3 bases and J by 3 bases, leaving 14 bases between them. The CDR3 has 15 amino acids. The germline CDR1 and CDR2 sequences are DFQATT and SNEGSKA (reference sequence). CDR3 nucleotides: TGCAGTGCTAGTACGGGGATGACTTACACCGGGGAGCTGTTTTTT. Translation: CSASTGMTYTGELFF.

This clonotype was seen at least ten times. This chain uses TRBV12-3 or TRBV12-4 with TRBJ1-2, with D hard to call. Trimming shortened V by 5 bases and J by 5 bases, and 12 bases separated the two germline ends. CDR3 length: 13 amino acids. For the CDR3, the DNA is TGTGCCAGCAGTGCCCCGTTGAGGTATGGCTACACCTTC. Encoded protein: CASSAPLRYGYTF.

This clonotype was seen only a few times. This chain uses TRBV5-1 with TRBJ2-3; no clear D gene. Trimming pared 1 base from V and 2 bases from J, leaving 11 bases between. The CDR3 is 15 amino acids. Looked up from germline, CDR1 is SGHRS and CDR2 is YFSETQ. The CDR3 loop reads CASSLFGQNTDTQYF. CDR3 coding DNA: TGCGCCAGCAGCTTGTTTGGGCAGAACACAGATACGCAGTATTTT. The entire variable domain, with the rest obtained from reference TRBV5-1 and TRBJ2-3, is as follows: KAGVTQTPRYLIKTRGQQVTLSCSPISGHRSVSWYQQTPGQGLQFLFEYFSETQRNKGNFPGRFSGRQFSNSRSEMNVSTLELGDSALYLCASSLFGQNTDTQYFGPGTRLTVL.

The sample holds many counts of this clonotype. CDR3 sequence (DNA): TGTGCCAGCAGCTCCCTCCCGAACACCGGGGAGCTGTTTTTT. It translates to CASSSLPNTGELFF. The rearrangement links TRBV7-2 to TRBJ2-2; D unclear. This CDR3 comprises 14 residues. From germline, CDR1 is SGHTA and CDR2 FQGNSA. Trimming removed 4 bases at V and 0 bases at J, with 6 bases between.